This T cell receptor (beta chain) came from a study of glioma-infiltrating T cells. This CDR3 is 15 amino acids long. CDR1 and CDR2 from the germline V gene are MNHNS and SASEGT. Trimming removed 6 bases at V and 7 bases at J, with 19 bases between. Study observations and caveats: Non-neoplastic patients had below-expected tissue-blood divergence, while all gliomas exceeded expectation.

TCR alpha and beta CDR3 regions were amplified from RNA using iRepertoire nested multiplex PCR. For one-step reverse transcription and amplification, about 90-400 ng of tissue mRNA or PBMC total RNA was used. TCRdb reprocessed the multiplex PCR reads with MiXCR, giving one entry per CDR3 protein. The repertoire consists of approximately 190,000 distinct CDR3 sequences, with around 32% occurring once and the leading ten covering 20%. This clonotype was detected ten times or more. What it recognizes is unknown. The receptor comes from a human donor with low-grade glioma or glioblastoma, undergoing nonglioma brain surgery, or in good health (not recorded which). This chain joins TRBV6-1 and TRBJ2-1; the D gene is possibly TRBD2 (7 bases). The source material was glioma tissue, nonneoplastic brain tissue, or PBMCs (not recorded which). DNA for the CDR3: TGTGCCAGCAGGGGGGGGGGGGCCGTCTATAATGAGCAGTTCTTC. It is translated as CASRGGGAVYNEQFF.